These 3 T cell receptor beta chains came from one sample sequenced in a study of blood T cell repertoires in COVID-19. TCRdb keeps only in-frame clones here, not all; method: immunoSEQ multiplex PCR. The sample carries 150,000 or so clones, about 90% recorded once. Sequenced input: PBMCs or T cells enriched from blood (not recorded which). All receptors derive from a woman aged 40 to 50 who had been exposed to COVID-19.

The chain carries TRBV5-1 and TRBJ2-5; possible D gene TRBD2, 6 bases. Trimming removed 3 bases at V and 2 bases at J, with 20 bases between. This CDR3 is 17 amino acids long. Germline V gene data show CDR1 as SGHRS and CDR2 as YFSETQ. The CDR3 DNA reads TGCGCCAGCAGCTCCCTAGGAGGGCAACGGACTCAAGAGACCCAGTACTTC. Amino acid sequence: CASSSLGGQRTQETQYF.

The chain joins TRBV5-4 to TRBJ2-5, with TRBD2 identical over 8 bases. From germline, CDR1 is SGHNT and CDR2 YYREEE (reference sequence). The V gene end was trimmed by 4 bases and the J gene end by 0 bases; junction bases not matched to a gene: 2. This CDR3 has 14 amino acids. The CDR3 region is CASSPSGYQETQYF. The CDR3 coding sequence is TGTGCCAGCAGCCCTAGCGGGTACCAAGAGACCCAGTACTTC.

The chain combines TRBV7-9 with TRBJ1-1; 7 bases match TRBD1. Germline V gives CDR1 SEHNR, CDR2 FQNEAQ (reference sequence). V was clipped by 5 bases and J by 4 bases; unmatched bases: 10. CDR3 length equals 15 residues. The CDR3 bases are TGTGCCAGCAGCCTACAGGGGAGCATTGGCACTGAAGCTTTCTTT. Translated: CASSLQGSIGTEAFF.